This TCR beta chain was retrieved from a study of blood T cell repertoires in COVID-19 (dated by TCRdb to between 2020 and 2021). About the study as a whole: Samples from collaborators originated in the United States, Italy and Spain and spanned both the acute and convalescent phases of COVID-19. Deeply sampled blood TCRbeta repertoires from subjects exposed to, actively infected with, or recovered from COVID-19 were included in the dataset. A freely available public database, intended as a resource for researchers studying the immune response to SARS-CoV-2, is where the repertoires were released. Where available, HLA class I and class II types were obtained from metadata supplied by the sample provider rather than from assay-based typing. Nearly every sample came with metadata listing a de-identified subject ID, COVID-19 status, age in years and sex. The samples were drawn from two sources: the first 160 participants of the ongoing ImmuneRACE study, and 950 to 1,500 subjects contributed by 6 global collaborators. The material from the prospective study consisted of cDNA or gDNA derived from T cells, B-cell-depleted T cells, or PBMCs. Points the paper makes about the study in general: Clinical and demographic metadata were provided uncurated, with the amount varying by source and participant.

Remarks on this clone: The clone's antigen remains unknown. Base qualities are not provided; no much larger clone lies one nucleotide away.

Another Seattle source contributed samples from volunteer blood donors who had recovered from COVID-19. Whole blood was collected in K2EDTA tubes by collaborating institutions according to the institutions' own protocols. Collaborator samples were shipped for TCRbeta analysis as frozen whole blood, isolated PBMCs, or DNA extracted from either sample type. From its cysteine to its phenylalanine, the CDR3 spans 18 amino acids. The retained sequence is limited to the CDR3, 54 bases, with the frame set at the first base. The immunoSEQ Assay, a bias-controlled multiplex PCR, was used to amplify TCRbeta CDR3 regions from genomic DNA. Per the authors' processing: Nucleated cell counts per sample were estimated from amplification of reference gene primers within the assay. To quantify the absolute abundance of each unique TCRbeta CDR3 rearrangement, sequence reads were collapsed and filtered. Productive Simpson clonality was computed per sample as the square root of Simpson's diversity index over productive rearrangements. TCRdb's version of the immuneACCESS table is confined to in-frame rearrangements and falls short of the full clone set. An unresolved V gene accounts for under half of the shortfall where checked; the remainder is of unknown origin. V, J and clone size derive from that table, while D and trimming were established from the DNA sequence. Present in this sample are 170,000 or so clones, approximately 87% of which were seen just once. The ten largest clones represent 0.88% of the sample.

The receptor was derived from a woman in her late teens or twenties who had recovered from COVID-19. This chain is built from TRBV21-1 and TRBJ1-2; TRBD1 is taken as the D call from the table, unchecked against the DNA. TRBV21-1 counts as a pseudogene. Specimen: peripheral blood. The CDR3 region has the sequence CASSNSVIDRRPNYGYTF. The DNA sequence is TGTGCCAGCAGCAATAGCGTTATAGACAGGAGACCTAACTATGGCTACACCTTC.